These 23 T cell receptor beta chains originate from one sample sequenced in a study of identical twins. A single record per CDR3 protein comes from TCRdb applying MiXCR to the 5' RACE reads. The sample contains under 1 million distinct CDR3 sequences, more than 9% of which appear only once. These data also formed part of another study, on yellow fever vaccine responses in identical twins.

Sequencing used PBMCs. These receptors all come from a woman younger than 30 in good health.

This clonotype has more than one count but fewer than ten. The chain carries TRBV11-1 and TRBJ2-3; D is ambiguous. Trimming shortened V by 3 bases and J by 6 bases, and 16 bases separated the two germline ends. Germline V gives CDR1 SGHAT, CDR2 FQDESV (reference sequence). The CDR3 runs 15 residues. The CDR3 protein is CASSFLEGRSDTQYF. In DNA, the CDR3 is TGTGCCAGCAGCTTTTTGGAAGGTCGATCGGATACGCAGTATTTT.

The gene calls are TRBV12-3 or TRBV12-4 and TRBJ2-3, with no clear D. The V end lost 6 bases, the J end lost 4 bases, and 11 bases lay between the germline ends. This CDR3 contains 13 residues. The CDR3 sequence: CASSPSPPDTQYF. The CDR3 DNA sequence: TGTGCCAGCAGCCCCAGCCCTCCAGATACGCAGTATTTT.

This clonotype occurred once. This chain connects TRBV2 to TRBJ2-2; the D gene is possibly TRBD1 (6 bases). CDR1 and CDR2 from the germline V gene are SNHLY and FYNNEI. V lost 6 bases and J 2 bases, leaving 10 bases between the germline ends. The CDR3 has 14 residues. CDR3: CASRKTGNTGELFF. The CDR3 DNA sequence: TGTGCCAGCAGAAAGACAGGAAACACCGGGGAGCTGTTTTTT.

This rearrangement joins TRBV29-1 to TRBJ2-2; unclear D gene. The CDR3 is 12 residues long. V was shortened by 8 bases and J by 1 base, with 8 bases between the two germline ends. Germline CDR1 SQVTM, CDR2 ANQGSEA. CDR3 amino acids: CSFAENTGELFF. CDR3 coding DNA: TGCAGCTTCGCAGAGAACACCGGGGAGCTGTTTTTT.

The J gene is TRBJ1-2, the V gene TRBV6-1; a possible D gene is TRBD1 (5 bases). From germline, CDR1 is MNHNS and CDR2 SASEGT. The length of the CDR3 is 16 residues. V dropped 2 bases and J dropped 2 bases, with 15 bases sitting between them. CDR3 DNA sequence: TGTGCCAGCAGTGAATTCACGACGACAGCAAACTATGGCTACACCTTC. Its protein is CASSEFTTTANYGYTF.

The chain recombines TRBV7-9 with TRBJ2-7; perhaps TRBD1 as D (5 bases). V was pared by 3 bases and J by 2 bases, with 8 bases between. The germline V gene has CDR1 SEHNR and CDR2 FQNEAQ (reference sequence). The CDR3 is made up of 13 amino acids. CDR3: CASSLQGPYEQYF. The CDR3 DNA reads TGTGCCAGCAGCTTGCAGGGTCCCTACGAGCAGTACTTC.

This chain joins TRBV9 and TRBJ2-7; TRBD2 matches at 8 bases. Per the germline V gene, CDR1 is SGDLS and CDR2 is YYNGEE. The CDR3 is made up of 15 amino acids. V dropped 0 bases and J dropped 6; count of bases not matched to a gene: 8. DNA of the CDR3: TGTGCCAGCAGCGTAGCTGGTGGAGCGGGAGTCGAGCAGTACTTC. Its protein product is CASSVAGGAGVEQYF.

The table lists this clonotype with many counts. This chain joins TRBV5-1 and TRBJ1-1; D unresolved. The V end lost 0 bases, the J end lost 7 bases, and 10 bases lay between the germline ends. The CDR3 totals 13 residues. Germline lookup yields CDR1 SGHRS and CDR2 YFSETQ. CDR3 protein: CASSLELSNEAFF. CDR3 nucleotide sequence: TGCGCCAGCAGCTTGGAGCTGAGTAATGAAGCTTTCTTT. The whole variable domain, remainder taken from reference TRBV5-1 and TRBJ1-1, is KAGVTQTPRYLIKTRGQQVTLSCSPISGHRSVSWYQQTPGQGLQFLFEYFSETQRNKGNFPGRFSGRQFSNSRSEMNVSTLELGDSALYLCASSLELSNEAFFGQGTRLTVV.

Many counts were recorded for this clonotype. The chain joins TRBV12-3 or TRBV12-4 to TRBJ2-2, with D possibly called TRBD1 or TRBD2 (5 bases each). There are 15 residues in the CDR3. Trimming cost V 2 bases and J 4 bases, with 11 bases left between them. The CDR3 is CASSLQGRATGELFF. CDR3 DNA sequence: TGTGCCAGCAGTTTACAGGGACGGGCCACCGGGGAGCTGTTTTTT.

The V and J genes are TRBV24-1 and TRBJ2-6, with D unresolved. From germline, CDR1 is KGHDR and CDR2 SFDVKD. V was pared by 4 bases and J by 4 bases, with 16 bases between. The CDR3 totals 17 residues. CDR3: CATSDSNMIVGANVLTF. CDR3 coding DNA: TGTGCCACCAGTGACTCCAACATGATCGTGGGGGCCAACGTCCTGACTTTC.

This clonotype turned up a few times. The gene calls are TRBV28 and TRBJ2-1, with D hard to call. CDR3 length: 14 residues. Germline CDR1 and CDR2: MDHEN and SYDVKM. V gave up 5 bases and J gave up 10 bases, with 18 bases separating them. The CDR3 nucleotides are TGTGCCAGCAGTCCCCCCGACTTGTATAGCGAGCAGTTCTTC. Translation: CASSPPDLYSEQFF.

The chain has TRBV11-2 and TRBJ1-2, with TRBD1 identical over 7 bases. Germline V gene sequence: CDR1 SGHAT, CDR2 FQNNGV. J was trimmed by 7 bases and V by 5 bases; bases with no gene match: 4. The CDR3 extends over 12 amino acids. Here the CDR3 reads CASSTYRGGYTF. The CDR3 DNA reads as TGTGCCAGCAGCACCTACAGGGGTGGCTACACCTTC.

The chain combines TRBV6-4 with TRBJ2-1; 9 nucleotides match TRBD2. Germline assignment: CDR1 MRHNA and CDR2 SNTAGT. The CDR3 consists of 15 residues. J lost 10 bases, V lost 1 base, and 8 bases had no gene match. The CDR3, as DNA: TGTGCCAGCAGTGACTGGGCTAGCGGGGTCTTGGAGCAGTTCTTC. Translating gives CASSDWASGVLEQFF.

This clonotype was seen at least ten times. V and J are TRBV27 and TRBJ2-1, with TRBD1 as a possible D gene (7 bases). This CDR3 comprises 12 residues. Trimming left V 6 bases short and J 9 bases short, with 12 bases between. From germline, CDR1 is MNHEY and CDR2 SMNVEV (reference sequence). The CDR3 DNA reads TGTGCCAGCAGATCAGGGGGGCCTGAGCAGTTCTTC. Residues: CASRSGGPEQFF.

This clonotype has ten or more counts. This chain connects TRBV24-1 to TRBJ2-1; the match to TRBD1 covers 8 bases. This CDR3 region has 16 residues. The germline gives CDR1 KGHDR, CDR2 SFDVKD. V trimming: 4 bases; J trimming: 4 bases; junction bases outside the gene matches: 8. This CDR3 reads CATSDPTGEWYNEQFF. The CDR3 DNA is TGTGCCACCAGTGACCCGACAGGGGAGTGGTACAATGAGCAGTTCTTC.

Many counts were recorded for this clonotype. This chain joins TRBV12-3 or TRBV12-4 and TRBJ1-1; TRBD1 aligns across 8 bases. V gave up 7 bases and J gave up 10 bases; unmatched junction bases: 14. CDR3 length: 14 residues. In DNA, the CDR3 is TGTGCCAGCACCAAGGACAGGGTTGTTGGAGGAGCTTTCTTT. Translated: CASTKDRVVGGAFF.

The chain carries TRBV24-1 and TRBJ2-5; 7 nucleotides agree with TRBD1. CDR1 is KGHDR, CDR2 SFDVKD, per germline. This CDR3 is 12 amino acids long. The V segment lost 10 bases and the J segment 2 bases; nucleotides outside the gene matches: 3. The CDR3 spells CATGQSQETQYF. In DNA, the CDR3 is TGTGCCACGGGACAGTCTCAAGAGACCCAGTACTTC.

This chain uses TRBV10-3 with TRBJ2-1; 11 nucleotides agree with TRBD2. The V gene end was trimmed by 6 bases and the J gene end by 6 bases; junction bases not matched to a gene: 7. This CDR3 is built from 15 residues. In germline, CDR1 is ENHRY, CDR2 SYGVKD. The CDR3 spells CAISLTSGGLNEQFF. CDR3 in DNA: TGTGCCATCAGCCTAACTAGCGGGGGACTCAATGAGCAGTTCTTC.

This clonotype has a count of ten or more. J is TRBJ2-2 and V is TRBV6-5; D gene uncertain. This CDR3 region has 17 residues. Trimming took off 6 bases at V and 0 bases at J, with 17 bases between the two ends. Germline V CDR1 and CDR2: MNHEY, SVGAGI. CDR3 coding DNA: TGTGCCAGCAGGTACCCTCCAGGCGCTGCGAACACCGGGGAGCTGTTTTTT. Protein sequence: CASRYPPGAANTGELFF.

This chain links TRBV19 with TRBJ2-7, with D perhaps TRBD1 (6 bases). Deletions cut 3 bases from V and 1 base from J, with 22 bases between. The germline V gene encodes CDR1 LNHDA and CDR2 SQIVND (reference sequence). The CDR3 covers 18 residues. The chain's CDR3 is CASSIAQGQGPRSYEQYF. CDR3 bases: TGTGCCAGTAGTATCGCACAGGGCCAAGGGCCGCGGTCCTACGAGCAGTACTTC.

The chain joins TRBV12-3 or TRBV12-4 to TRBJ2-1; 7 positions match TRBD1. The V and J ends lost 3 bases and 4 bases, in that order; junction bases with no gene match: 12. The CDR3 has 17 residues. For the CDR3, the DNA is TGTGCCAGCAGTTTGATCTTTGGACAGGCCTCGTACAATGAGCAGTTCTTC. Protein: CASSLIFGQASYNEQFF.

This clonotype has a handful of counts. The rearrangement uses TRBV24-1 and TRBJ2-3; D uncertain. The CDR3 runs 14 residues. CDR1 and CDR2 (germline): KGHDR, SFDVKD. Trimming pared 2 bases from V and 2 bases from J, leaving 7 bases between. CDR3: CATSDSILTDTQYF. The CDR3 nucleotides read TGTGCCACCAGTGATTCGATCCTCACAGATACGCAGTATTTT.

This clonotype was observed at least ten times. J is TRBJ2-1 and V is TRBV28; TRBD1 is a possible D gene (6 bases). CDR1 and CDR2 from the germline V gene are MDHEN and SYDVKM. The germline V and J ends were trimmed by 6 bases and 2 bases, with 11 bases remaining between them. The CDR3 covers 14 residues. The DNA of the CDR3 is TGTGCCAGCAGATGGGACACCACCTACAATGAGCAGTTCTTC. It yields the protein CASRWDTTYNEQFF. The whole variable domain, filled in from reference TRBV28 and TRBJ2-1, reads DVKVTQSSRYLVKRTGEKVFLECVQDMDHENMFWYRQDPGLGLRLIYFSYDVKMKEKGDIPEGYSVSREKKERFSLILESASTNQTSMYLCASRWDTTYNEQFFGPGTRLTVL.